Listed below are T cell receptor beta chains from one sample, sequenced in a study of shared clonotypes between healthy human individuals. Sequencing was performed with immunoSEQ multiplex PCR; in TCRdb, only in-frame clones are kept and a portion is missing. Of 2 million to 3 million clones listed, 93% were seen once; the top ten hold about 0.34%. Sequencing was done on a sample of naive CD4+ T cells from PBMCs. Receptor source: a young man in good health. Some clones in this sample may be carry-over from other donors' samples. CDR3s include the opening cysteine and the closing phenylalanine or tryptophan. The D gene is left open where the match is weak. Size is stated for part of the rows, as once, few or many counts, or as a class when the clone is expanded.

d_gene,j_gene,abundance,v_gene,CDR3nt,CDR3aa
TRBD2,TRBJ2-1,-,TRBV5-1,TGCGCCAGCAGCCTAAGCGGGGGTTACAATGAGCAGTTCTTC,CASSLSGGYNEQFF
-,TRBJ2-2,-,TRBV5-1,TGCGCCAGCAGCTTATGGGACCAGAACACCGGGGAGCTGTTTTTT,CASSLWDQNTGELFF
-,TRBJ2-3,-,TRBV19,TGTGCCAGTAGTGCGCTAGCGCCCCGCAGGGATACGCAGTATTTT,CASSALAPRRDTQYF
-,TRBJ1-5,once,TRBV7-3,TGTGCCAGCAGTCTAGGGTACAGGGACCAGCCCCAGCATTTT,CASSLGYRDQPQHF
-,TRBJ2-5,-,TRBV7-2,TGTGCCAGCAGCTTATTCGAAGAGACCCAGTACTTC,CASSLFEETQYF
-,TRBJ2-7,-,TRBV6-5,TGTGCCAGCAGTTATACAGGCCCCTCTTACGAGCAGTACTTC,CASSYTGPSYEQYF
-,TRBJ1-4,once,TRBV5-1,TGCGCCAGCAGCTTGGATCCGGGAACTAATGAAAAACTGTTTTTT,CASSLDPGTNEKLFF
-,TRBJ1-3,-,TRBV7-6,TGTGCCAGCAGCTTAGCACGCCGCTCTGGAAACACCATATATTTT,CASSLARRSGNTIYF
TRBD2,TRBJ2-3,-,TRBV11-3,TGTGCCAGCAGCCGGACTAGTACTAGCACAGATACGCAGTATTTT,CASSRTSTSTDTQYF
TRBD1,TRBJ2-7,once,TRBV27,TGTGCCAGCAGGTACGGGACAGGGTCCTACGAGCAGTACTTC,CASRYGTGSYEQYF
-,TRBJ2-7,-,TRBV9,TGTGCCAGCAGCGCTACAGGGACTGACTACGAGCAGTACTTC,CASSATGTDYEQYF
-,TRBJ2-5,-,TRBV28,TGTGCCAGCAGTTCCCCCGTTTCTCGACGGACCCAGTACTTC,CASSSPVSRRTQYF
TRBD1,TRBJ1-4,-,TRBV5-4,TGTGCCAGCAGCTTGTTAGGGGGCTCTAATGAAAAACTGTTTTTT,CASSLLGGSNEKLFF
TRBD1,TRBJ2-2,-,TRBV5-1,TGCGCCAGCAGCTTGGGACCCGGGACAGGGGACACCGGGGAGCTGTTTTTT,CASSLGPGTGDTGELFF
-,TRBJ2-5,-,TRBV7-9,TGTGCCAGCAGCTTAGCGGCGAGGGTAGAGACCCAGTACTTC,CASSLAARVETQYF
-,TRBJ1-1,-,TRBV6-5,TGTGCCAGCAGTTCCATAGAAGTGGGGAACACTGAAGCTTTCTTT,CASSSIEVGNTEAFF
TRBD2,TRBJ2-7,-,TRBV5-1,TGCGCCAGCAGCTCTCGACCCGGGACTAGCGCGTCCTCCTACGAGCAGTACTTC,CASSSRPGTSASSYEQYF
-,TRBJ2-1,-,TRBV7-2,TGTGCCAGCAGCTCCAGGGATCGCAATGAGCAGTTCTTC,CASSSRDRNEQFF
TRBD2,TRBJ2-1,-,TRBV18,TGTGCCAGCTCACCGTTATTAGCGGGAGCCTCCTACAATGAGCAGTTCTTC,CASSPLLAGASYNEQFF
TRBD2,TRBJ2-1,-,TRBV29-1,TGCAGCGTTGAAGGGAGCGGGAGACTATACAATGAGCAGTTCTTC,CSVEGSGRLYNEQFF
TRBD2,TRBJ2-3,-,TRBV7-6,TGTGCCAGCAGCTTAGGACTAGCGGGGGATACGCAGTATTTT,CASSLGLAGDTQYF
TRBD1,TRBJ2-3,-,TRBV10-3,TGTGCCATCAGTACAGGGGGCGCGTCAGATACGCAGTATTTT,CAISTGGASDTQYF
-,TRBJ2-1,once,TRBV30,TGTGCCTGGAGAAAGATAAGTACTCGGTACAATGAGCAGTTCTTC,CAWRKISTRYNEQFF
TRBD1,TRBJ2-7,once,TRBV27,TGTGCCAGCAGTCCTGACAGGGCCTACGAGCAGTACTTC,CASSPDRAYEQYF
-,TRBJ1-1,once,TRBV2,TGTGCCAGCACTAAGGGGGTTAACACTGAAGCTTTCTTT,CASTKGVNTEAFF
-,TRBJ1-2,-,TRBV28,TGTGCCAGCAGCGATTCCTTACGGGGGACCCACTTCAACTATGGCTACACCTTC,CASSDSLRGTHFNYGYTF
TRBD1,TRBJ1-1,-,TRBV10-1,TGCGCCAGCAGTGAAGACAGGGATAGGCAGATGAACACTGAAGCTTTCTTT,CASSEDRDRQMNTEAFF
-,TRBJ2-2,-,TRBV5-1,TGCGCCAGCAGCTTTGGAGCCACCGGGGAGCTGTTTTTT,CASSFGATGELFF
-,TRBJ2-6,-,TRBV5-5,TGTGCCAGCAGCTTGACCATCTCTGGGGCCAACGTCCTGACTTTC,CASSLTISGANVLTF
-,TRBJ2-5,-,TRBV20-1,TGCAGTGCTAGGACCGGGGAGACCCAGTACTTC,CSARTGETQYF
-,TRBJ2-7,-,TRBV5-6,TGTGCCAGCAGCTTGGTAAGTGGCGGATGGAGGACCTACGAGCAGTACTTC,CASSLVSGGWRTYEQYF
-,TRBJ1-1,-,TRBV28,TGTGCCAGCAGTCCCTCTTCGATCGGGAACACTGAAGCTTTCTTT,CASSPSSIGNTEAFF
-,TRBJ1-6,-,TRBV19,TGTGCCAGTAGTAGAGGGGTTTCGGGTGATTCACCCCTCCACTTT,CASSRGVSGDSPLHF
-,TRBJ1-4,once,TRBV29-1,TGCAGCGTTGAAGGGGAGGATGAAAAACTGTTTTTT,CSVEGEDEKLFF
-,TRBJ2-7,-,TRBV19,TGTGCCAGTAGTATCCCGGGACGCCGCTCCTACGAGCAGTACTTC,CASSIPGRRSYEQYF
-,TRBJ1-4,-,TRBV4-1,TGCGCCAGCAACACACCGGGGGGTACGGATGAAAAACTGTTTTTT,CASNTPGGTDEKLFF
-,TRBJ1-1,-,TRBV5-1,TGCGCCAGCATCCCCCGGGGAGGGCAAAACACTGAAGCTTTCTTT,CASIPRGGQNTEAFF
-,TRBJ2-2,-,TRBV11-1,TGTGCCAGCAGATTTCGAGGGGCCGGTGGCGGGGAGCTGTTTTTT,CASRFRGAGGGELFF
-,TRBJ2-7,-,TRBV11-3,TGTGCCAGCAGCTTGGGGTTTTACTACGAGCAGTACTTC,CASSLGFYYEQYF
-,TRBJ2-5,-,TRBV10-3,TGTGCCATCGGTGCGACAGTTAATCTGGAGACCCAGTACTTC,CAIGATVNLETQYF
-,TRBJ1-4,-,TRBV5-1,TGCGCCAGCAGCTCCGACGGTTCTAATGAAAAACTGTTTTTT,CASSSDGSNEKLFF
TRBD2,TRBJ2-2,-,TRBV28,TGTGCCAGCAGCCCCTCTAGCGGTGTTCCTAGGGAGCTGTTTTTT,CASSPSSGVPRELFF
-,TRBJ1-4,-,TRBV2,TGTGCCAGCAGTGTGGAGGCTTTAAATGAAAAACTGTTTTTT,CASSVEALNEKLFF
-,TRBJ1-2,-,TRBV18,TGTGCCAGCTCACCACAGGGAAACTTATACTATGGCTACACCTTC,CASSPQGNLYYGYTF
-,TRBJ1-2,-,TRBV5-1,TGCGCCAGCAGTTATCCAGGGTTAGGCTATGGCTACACCTTC,CASSYPGLGYGYTF
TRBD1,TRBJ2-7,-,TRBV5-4,TGTGCCAGCAGCTTGGGACAGGGGGGATACTACGAGCAGTACTTC,CASSLGQGGYYEQYF
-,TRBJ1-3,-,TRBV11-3,TGTGCCAGCAGCTTCGCAGGGCCCGGAAACACCATATATTTT,CASSFAGPGNTIYF